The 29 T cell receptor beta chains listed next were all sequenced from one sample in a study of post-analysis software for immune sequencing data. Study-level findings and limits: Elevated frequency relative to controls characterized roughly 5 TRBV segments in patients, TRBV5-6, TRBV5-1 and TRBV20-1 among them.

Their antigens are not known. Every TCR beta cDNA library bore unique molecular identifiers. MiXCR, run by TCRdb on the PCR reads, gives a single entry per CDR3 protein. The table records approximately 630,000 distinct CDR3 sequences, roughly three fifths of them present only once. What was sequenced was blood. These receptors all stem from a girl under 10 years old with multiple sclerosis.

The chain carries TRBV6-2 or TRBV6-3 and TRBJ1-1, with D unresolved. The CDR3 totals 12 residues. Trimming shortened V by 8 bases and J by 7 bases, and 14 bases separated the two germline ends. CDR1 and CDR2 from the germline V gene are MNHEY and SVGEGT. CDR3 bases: TGTGCCAGCCTTTCTTGGGGTAATGAAGCTTTCTTT. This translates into CASLSWGNEAFF.

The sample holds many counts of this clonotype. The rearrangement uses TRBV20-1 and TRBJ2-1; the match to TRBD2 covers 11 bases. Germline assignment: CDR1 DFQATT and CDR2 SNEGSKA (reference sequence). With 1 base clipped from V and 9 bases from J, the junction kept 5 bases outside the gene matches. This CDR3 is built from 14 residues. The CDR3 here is CSARALAGVGEQFF. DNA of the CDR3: TGCAGTGCTAGAGCACTAGCGGGAGTAGGTGAGCAGTTCTTC.

CDR3 loop: CASSESRHGGNTEAFF. DNA for the CDR3: TGTGCCAGCAGTGAATCTCGGCATGGAGGGAACACTGAAGCTTTCTTT. V usage is TRBV6-1 and J usage is TRBJ1-1; D uncertain. The germline V gene encodes CDR1 MNHNS and CDR2 SASEGT. V shed 2 bases and J shed 1 base, with 14 bases lying between them. The CDR3 covers 16 residues.

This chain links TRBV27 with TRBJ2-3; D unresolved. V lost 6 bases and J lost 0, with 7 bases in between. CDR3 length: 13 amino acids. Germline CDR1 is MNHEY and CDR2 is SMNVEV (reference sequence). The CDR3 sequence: CASRERSTDTQYF. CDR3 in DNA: TGTGCCAGCAGGGAAAGGAGCACAGATACGCAGTATTTT.

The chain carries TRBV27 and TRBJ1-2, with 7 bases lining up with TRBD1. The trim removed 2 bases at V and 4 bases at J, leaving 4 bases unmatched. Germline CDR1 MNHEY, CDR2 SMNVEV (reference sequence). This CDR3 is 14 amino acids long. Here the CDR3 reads CASSLKGDSYGYTF. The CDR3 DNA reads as TGTGCCAGCAGTTTAAAGGGGGACAGCTATGGCTACACCTTC.

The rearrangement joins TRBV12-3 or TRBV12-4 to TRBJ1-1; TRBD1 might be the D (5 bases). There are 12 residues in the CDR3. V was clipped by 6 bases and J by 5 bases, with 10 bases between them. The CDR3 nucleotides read TGTGCCAGCAGCCGAGGGGTGACTGAAGCTTTCTTT. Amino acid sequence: CASSRGVTEAFF.

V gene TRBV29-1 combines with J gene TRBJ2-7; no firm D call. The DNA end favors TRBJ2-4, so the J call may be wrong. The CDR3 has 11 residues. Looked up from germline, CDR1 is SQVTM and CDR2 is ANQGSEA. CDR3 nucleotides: TGCAGCGTTGCCAGTCCCAACATTCAGTACTTC. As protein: CSVASPNIQYF.

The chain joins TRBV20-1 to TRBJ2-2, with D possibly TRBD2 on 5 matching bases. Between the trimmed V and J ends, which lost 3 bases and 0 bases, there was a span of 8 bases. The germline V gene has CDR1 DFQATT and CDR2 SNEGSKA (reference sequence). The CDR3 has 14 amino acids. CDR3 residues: CSARSSSNTGELFF. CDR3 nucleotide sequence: TGCAGTGCTAGGTCTAGCTCGAACACCGGGGAGCTGTTTTTT.

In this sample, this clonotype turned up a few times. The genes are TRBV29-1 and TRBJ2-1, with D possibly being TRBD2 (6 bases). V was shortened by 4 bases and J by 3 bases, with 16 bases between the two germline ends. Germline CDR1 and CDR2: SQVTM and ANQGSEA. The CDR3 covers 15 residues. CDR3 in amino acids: CSVVVPAGGYNEQFF. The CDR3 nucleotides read TGCAGCGTTGTAGTCCCAGCGGGTGGCTACAATGAGCAGTTCTTC.

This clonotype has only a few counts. The CDR3, as DNA: TGCAGTGCTAGGGATCCGTATCAAGAGACCCAGTACTTC. Its protein product is CSARDPYQETQYF. The chain links TRBV20-1 to TRBJ2-5; D uncertain. V lost 3 bases and J lost 2, with 10 bases in between. This CDR3 is 13 amino acids long. Germline-derived CDR1 and CDR2 are DFQATT and SNEGSKA (reference sequence).

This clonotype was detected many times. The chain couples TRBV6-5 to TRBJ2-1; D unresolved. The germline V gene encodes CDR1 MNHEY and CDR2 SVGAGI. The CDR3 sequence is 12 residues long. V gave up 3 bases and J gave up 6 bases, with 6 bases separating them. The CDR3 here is CASSYGGNEQFF. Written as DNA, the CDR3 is TGTGCCAGCAGTTATGGTGGCAATGAGCAGTTCTTC.

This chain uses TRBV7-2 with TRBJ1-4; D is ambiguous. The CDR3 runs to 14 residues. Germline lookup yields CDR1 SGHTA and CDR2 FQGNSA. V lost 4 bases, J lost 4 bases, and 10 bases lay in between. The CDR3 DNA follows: TGTGCCAGCAGCTCGGCGACCGTTAATGAAAAACTGTTTTTT. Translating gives CASSSATVNEKLFF.

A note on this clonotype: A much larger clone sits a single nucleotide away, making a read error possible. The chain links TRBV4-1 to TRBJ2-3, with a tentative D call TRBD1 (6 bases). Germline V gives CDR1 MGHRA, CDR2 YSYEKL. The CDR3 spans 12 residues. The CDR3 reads CASSQTGDAQYF. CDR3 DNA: TGCGCCAGCAGCCAGACAGGAGATGCGCAGTATTTT.

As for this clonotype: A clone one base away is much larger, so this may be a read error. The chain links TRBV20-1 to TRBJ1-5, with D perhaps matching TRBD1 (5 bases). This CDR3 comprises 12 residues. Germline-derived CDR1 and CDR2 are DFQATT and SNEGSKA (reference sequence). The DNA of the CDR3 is TGCAGGGCTAGGGGCAGCAATCAGCCCCAGCATTTT. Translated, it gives CRARGSNQPQHF.

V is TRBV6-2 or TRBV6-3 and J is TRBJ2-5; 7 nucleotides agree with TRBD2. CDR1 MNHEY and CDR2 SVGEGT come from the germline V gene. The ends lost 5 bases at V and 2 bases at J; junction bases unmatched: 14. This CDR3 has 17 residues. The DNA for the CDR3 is TGTGCCAGCAGTCCATTGATTCTAGCGGTTACGCAAGAGACCCAGTACTTC. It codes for CASSPLILAVTQETQYF.

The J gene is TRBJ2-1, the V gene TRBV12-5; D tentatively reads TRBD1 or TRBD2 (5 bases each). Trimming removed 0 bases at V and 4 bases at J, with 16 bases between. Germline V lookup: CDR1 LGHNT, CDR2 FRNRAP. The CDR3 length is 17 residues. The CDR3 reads CASGLVRDGERYNEQFF. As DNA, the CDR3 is TGTGCTAGTGGTTTGGTAAGGGACGGGGAAAGGTACAATGAGCAGTTCTTC. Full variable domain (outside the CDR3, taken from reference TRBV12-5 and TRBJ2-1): DARVTQTPRHKVTEMGQEVTMRCQPILGHNTVFWYRQTMMQGLELLAYFRNRAPLDDSGMPKDRFSAEMPDATLATLKIQPSEPRDSAVYFCASGLVRDGERYNEQFFGPGTRLTVL.

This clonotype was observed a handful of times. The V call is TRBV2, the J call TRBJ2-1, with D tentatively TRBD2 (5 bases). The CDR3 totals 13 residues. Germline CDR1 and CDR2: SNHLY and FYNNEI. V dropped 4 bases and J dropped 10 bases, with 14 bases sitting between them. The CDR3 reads CASSGLLEDEQFF. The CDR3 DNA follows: TGTGCCAGCAGTGGACTACTAGAAGACGAGCAGTTCTTC.

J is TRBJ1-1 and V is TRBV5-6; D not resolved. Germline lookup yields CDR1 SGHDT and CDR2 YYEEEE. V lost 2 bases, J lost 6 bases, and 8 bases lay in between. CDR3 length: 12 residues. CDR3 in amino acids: CASSFERSEAFF. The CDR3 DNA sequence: TGTGCCAGCAGCTTTGAACGGTCTGAAGCTTTCTTT.

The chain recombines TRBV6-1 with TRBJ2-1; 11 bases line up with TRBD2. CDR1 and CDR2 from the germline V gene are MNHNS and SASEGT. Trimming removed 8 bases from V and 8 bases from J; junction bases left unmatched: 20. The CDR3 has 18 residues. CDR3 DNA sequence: TGTGCCAGCCAAAGGGGCCGCGCGGGACTAGCGGACCAACATGAGCAGTTCTTC. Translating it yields CASQRGRAGLADQHEQFF.

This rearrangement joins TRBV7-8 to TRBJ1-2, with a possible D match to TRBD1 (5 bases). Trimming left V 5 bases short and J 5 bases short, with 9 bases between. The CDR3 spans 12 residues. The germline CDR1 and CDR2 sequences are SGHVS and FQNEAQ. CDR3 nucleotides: TGTGCCAGCAGCGCCCGACAGTATGGCTACACCTTC. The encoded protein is CASSARQYGYTF.

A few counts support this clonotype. CDR3 bases: TGCAGTGCTCTTAGCGGGAGAGTTCTGGATGAGCAGTTCTTC. As protein: CSALSGRVLDEQFF. The chain joins TRBV20-1 to TRBJ2-1, with TRBD2 matching over 9 bases. The V and J ends lost 5 bases and 8 bases, in that order; junction bases with no gene match: 10. The germline gives CDR1 DFQATT, CDR2 SNEGSKA (reference sequence). The CDR3 is made up of 14 amino acids.

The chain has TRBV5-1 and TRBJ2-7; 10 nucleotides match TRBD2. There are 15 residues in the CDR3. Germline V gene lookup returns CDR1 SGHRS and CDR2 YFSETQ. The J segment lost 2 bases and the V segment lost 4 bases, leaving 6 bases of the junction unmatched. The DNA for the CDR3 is TGCGCCAGCAGCGTGACTAGCGGGCTTCCCTACGAGCAGTACTTC. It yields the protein CASSVTSGLPYEQYF.

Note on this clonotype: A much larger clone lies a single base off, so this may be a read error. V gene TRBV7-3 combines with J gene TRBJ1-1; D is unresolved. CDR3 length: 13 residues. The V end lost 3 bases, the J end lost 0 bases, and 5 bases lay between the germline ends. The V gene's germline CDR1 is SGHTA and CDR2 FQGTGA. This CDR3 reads CASSFGMNTEAFF. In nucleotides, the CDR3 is TGTGCCAGCAGCTTTGGGATGAACACTGAAGCTTTCTTT.

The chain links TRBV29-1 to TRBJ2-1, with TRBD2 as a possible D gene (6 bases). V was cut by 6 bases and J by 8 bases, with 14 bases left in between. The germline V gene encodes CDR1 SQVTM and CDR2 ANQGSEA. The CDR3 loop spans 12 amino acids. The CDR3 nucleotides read TGCAGCGTCCTCAAGAGCGGGTATGAGCAGTTCTTC. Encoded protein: CSVLKSGYEQFF.

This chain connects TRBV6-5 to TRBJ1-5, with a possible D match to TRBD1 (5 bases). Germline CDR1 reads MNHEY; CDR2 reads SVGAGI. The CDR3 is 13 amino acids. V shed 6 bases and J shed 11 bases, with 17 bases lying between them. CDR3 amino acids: CASRRDRLGAQHF. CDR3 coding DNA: TGTGCCAGCAGAAGAGACAGACTGGGTGCCCAGCATTTT.

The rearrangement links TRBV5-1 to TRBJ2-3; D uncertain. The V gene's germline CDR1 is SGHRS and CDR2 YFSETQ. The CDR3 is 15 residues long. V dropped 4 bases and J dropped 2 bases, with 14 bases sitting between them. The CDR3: CASSATDPHTDTQYF. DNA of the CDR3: TGCGCCAGCAGCGCAACCGACCCCCACACAGATACGCAGTATTTT. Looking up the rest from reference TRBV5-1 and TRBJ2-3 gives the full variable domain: KAGVTQTPRYLIKTRGQQVTLSCSPISGHRSVSWYQQTPGQGLQFLFEYFSETQRNKGNFPGRFSGRQFSNSRSEMNVSTLELGDSALYLCASSATDPHTDTQYFGPGTRLTVL.

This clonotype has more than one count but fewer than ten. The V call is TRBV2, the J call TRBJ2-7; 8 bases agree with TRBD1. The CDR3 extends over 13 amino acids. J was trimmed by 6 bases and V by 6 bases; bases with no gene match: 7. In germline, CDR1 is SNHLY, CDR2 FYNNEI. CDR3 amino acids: CASRDQGASEQYF. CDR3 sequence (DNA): TGTGCCAGCAGGGACCAGGGGGCCTCCGAGCAGTACTTC.

The CDR3 coding sequence is TGCGCCAGCAGCTTGGTGACTAGCGGGAGTTGGGAGACCCAGTACTTC. This sequence encodes CASSLVTSGSWETQYF. The chain is built from TRBV5-1 and TRBJ2-5, with 12 bases fitting TRBD2. The ends lost 0 bases at V and 5 bases at J; junction bases unmatched: 5. The CDR3 runs to 16 residues. Germline values: CDR1 SGHRS, CDR2 YFSETQ. The full variable domain, rest sourced from reference TRBV5-1 and TRBJ2-5, is KAGVTQTPRYLIKTRGQQVTLSCSPISGHRSVSWYQQTPGQGLQFLFEYFSETQRNKGNFPGRFSGRQFSNSRSEMNVSTLELGDSALYLCASSLVTSGSWETQYFGPGTRLLVL.

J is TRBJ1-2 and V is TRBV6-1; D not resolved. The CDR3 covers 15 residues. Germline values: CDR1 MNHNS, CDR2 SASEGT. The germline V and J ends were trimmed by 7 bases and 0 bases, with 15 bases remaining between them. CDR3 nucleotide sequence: TGTGCCAGCACGTTTAACGAAAGGACTAACTATGGCTACACCTTC. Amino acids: CASTFNERTNYGYTF.